The clone carrying this TCR beta chain has more than one count but fewer than ten. What it recognizes is unknown. The entry originates in a study of vaccination effects on CD4 cells after COVID-19. Study information: Post-vaccine sampling occurred a median 72 days after the second dose. Study outcomes and limitations: Marked contraction was observed in infection-induced and vaccine-induced clones late after vaccination.

Antigen-specific CD4+ T cells were expanded (with viral peptide pools) by the ViraFEST assay ahead of sequencing. An approximately 10-day culture period preceded the isolation of CD4+ T cells. Each participant received a vaccine that was either BNT162b2 or mRNA-1273, given as two doses. According to the study, vaccine recipients showed no prior SARS-CoV-2 infection and negative nucleocapsid antibodies. Wells each received 2 million to 2.5 million PBMC, cultured with approximately 9 IU/ml IL-2 and 10 ug/ml peptides. The CDR3 has 16 residues. CDR1 LGHDT and CDR2 YNNKEL come from the germline V gene (reference sequence). The V gene end was trimmed by 4 bases and the J gene end by 3 bases; junction bases not matched to a gene: 10. Generated by immunoSEQ multiplex PCR, the TCRdb table keeps only in-frame clones and is missing some. The repertoire holds about 30,000 clones, 60% to 80% seen once, with roughly 15% in the top ten.

The specimen comprised CD4+ T cells from PBMCs cultured with HCoV-229E spike peptides, sampled after COVID-19 vaccination. The TCR was taken from a human donor who received a COVID-19 vaccine. The chain has TRBV3-1 (or the pseudogene TRBV3-2) and TRBJ2-3; TRBD2 matches 7 bases. CDR3 in DNA: TGTGCCAGCAGCCTTGGCGGGAGTGTGGGAACAGATACGCAGTATTTT. It codes for CASSLGGSVGTDTQYF.